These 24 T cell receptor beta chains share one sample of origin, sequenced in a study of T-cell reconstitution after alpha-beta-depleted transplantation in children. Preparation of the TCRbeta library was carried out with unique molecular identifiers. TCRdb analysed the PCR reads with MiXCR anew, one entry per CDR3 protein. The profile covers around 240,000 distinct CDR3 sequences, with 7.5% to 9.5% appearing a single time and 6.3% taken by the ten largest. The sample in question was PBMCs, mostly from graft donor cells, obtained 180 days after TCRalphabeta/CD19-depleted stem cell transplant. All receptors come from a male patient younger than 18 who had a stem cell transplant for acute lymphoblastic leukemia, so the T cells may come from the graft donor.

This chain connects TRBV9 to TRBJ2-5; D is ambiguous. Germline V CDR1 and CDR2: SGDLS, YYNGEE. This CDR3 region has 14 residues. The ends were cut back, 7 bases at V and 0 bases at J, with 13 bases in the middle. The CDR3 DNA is TGTGCCAGCGGCCCCGAGCTATACCAAGAGACCCAGTACTTC. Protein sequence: CASGPELYQETQYF.

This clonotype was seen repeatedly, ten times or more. The CDR3 here is CASSQAFGTSGYEQYF. Written as DNA, the CDR3 is TGCGCCAGCAGCCAAGCCTTCGGGACTTCTGGCTACGAGCAGTACTTC. The chain combines TRBV4-3 with TRBJ2-7; D is possibly TRBD2 (6 bases). CDR3 size: 16 residues. V was pared by 1 base and J by 3 bases, with 16 bases between. Germline CDR1 LGHNA, CDR2 YSLEER.

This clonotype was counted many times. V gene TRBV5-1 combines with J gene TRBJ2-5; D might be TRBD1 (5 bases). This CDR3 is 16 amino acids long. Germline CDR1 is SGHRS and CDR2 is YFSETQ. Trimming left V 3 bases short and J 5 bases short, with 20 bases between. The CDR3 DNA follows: TGCGCCAGCAGCTCGGACACCCGTCTCTTGCTCGAGACCCAGTACTTC. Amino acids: CASSSDTRLLLETQYF.

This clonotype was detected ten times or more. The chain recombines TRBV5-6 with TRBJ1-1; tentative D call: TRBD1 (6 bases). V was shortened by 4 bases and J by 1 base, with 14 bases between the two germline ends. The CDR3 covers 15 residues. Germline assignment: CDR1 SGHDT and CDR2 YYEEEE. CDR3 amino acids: CASSPWGGQNTEAFF. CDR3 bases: TGTGCCAGCAGCCCCTGGGGGGGGCAGAACACTGAAGCTTTCTTT. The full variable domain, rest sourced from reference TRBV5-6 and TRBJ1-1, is DAGVTQSPTHLIKTRGQQVTLRCSPKSGHDTVSWYQQALGQGPQFIFQYYEEEERQRGNFPDRFSGHQFPNYSSELNVNALLLGDSALYLCASSPWGGQNTEAFFGQGTRLTVV.

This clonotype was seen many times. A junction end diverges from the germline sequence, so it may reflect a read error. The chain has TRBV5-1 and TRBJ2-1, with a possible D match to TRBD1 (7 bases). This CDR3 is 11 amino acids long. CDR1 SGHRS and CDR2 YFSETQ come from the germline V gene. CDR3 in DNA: TGCGCCAGCAGCGTGGGGGGACAGCTCCTCTTC. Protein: CASSVGGQLLF.

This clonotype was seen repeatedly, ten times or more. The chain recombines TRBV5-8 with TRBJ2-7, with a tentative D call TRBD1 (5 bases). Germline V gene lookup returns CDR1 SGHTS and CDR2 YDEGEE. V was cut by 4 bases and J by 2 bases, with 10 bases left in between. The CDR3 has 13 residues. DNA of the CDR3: TGTGCCAGCAGCCAAAGGGGTGCCTACGAGCAGTACTTC. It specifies CASSQRGAYEQYF.

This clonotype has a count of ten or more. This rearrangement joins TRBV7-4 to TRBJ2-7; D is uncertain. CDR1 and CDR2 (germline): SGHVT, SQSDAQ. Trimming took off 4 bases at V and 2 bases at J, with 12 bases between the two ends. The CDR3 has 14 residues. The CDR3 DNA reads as TGTGCCAGCAGCTGGGTTACAGCAACCTACGAGCAGTACTTC. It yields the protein CASSWVTATYEQYF.

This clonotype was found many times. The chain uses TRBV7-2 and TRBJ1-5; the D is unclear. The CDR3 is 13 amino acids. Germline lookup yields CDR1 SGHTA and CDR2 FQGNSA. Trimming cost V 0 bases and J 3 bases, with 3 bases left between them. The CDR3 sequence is CASSLAFNQPQHF. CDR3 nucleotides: TGTGCCAGCAGCTTAGCCTTCAATCAGCCCCAGCATTTT.

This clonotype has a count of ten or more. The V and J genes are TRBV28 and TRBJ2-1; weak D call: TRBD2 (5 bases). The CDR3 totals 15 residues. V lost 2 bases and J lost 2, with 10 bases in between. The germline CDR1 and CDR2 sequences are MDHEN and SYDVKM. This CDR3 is CASSLLLVTYNEQFF. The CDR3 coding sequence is TGTGCCAGCAGTTTACTACTAGTGACCTACAATGAGCAGTTCTTC.

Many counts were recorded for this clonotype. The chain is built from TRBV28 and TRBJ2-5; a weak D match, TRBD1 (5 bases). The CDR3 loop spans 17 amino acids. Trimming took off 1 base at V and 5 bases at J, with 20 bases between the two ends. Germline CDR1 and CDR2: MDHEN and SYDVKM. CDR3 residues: CASSLSGLISYRETQYF. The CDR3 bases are TGTGCCAGCAGTTTATCAGGGTTAATATCCTATAGGGAGACCCAGTACTTC.

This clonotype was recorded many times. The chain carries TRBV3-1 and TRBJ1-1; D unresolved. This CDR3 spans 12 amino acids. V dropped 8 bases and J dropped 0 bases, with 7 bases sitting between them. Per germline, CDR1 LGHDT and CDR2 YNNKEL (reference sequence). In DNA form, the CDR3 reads TGTGCCAGCCGAACATTGAACACTGAAGCTTTCTTT. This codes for CASRTLNTEAFF.

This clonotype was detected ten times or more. The CDR3 spells CASRTGVNNEQFF. In DNA form, the CDR3 reads TGCGCCAGCAGGACAGGGGTAAACAATGAGCAGTTCTTC. The rearrangement uses TRBV5-1 and TRBJ2-1; TRBD1 matches 8 bases. Germline V gene data show CDR1 as SGHRS and CDR2 as YFSETQ. The CDR3 length is 13 residues. The trim removed 5 bases at V and 5 bases at J, leaving 3 bases unmatched.

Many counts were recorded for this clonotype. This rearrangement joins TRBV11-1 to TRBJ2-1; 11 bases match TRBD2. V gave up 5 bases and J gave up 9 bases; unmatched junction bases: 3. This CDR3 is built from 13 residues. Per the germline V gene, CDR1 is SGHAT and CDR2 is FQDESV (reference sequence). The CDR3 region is CASSIGTSGEQFF. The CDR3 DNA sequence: TGTGCCAGCAGCATCGGGACTAGCGGTGAGCAGTTCTTC.

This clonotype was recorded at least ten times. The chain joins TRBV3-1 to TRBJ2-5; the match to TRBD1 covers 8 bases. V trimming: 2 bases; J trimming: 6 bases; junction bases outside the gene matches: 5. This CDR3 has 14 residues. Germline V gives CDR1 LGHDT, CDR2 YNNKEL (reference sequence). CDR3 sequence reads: CASSQIQGGKTQYF. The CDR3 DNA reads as TGTGCCAGCAGCCAAATACAGGGGGGAAAGACCCAGTACTTC.

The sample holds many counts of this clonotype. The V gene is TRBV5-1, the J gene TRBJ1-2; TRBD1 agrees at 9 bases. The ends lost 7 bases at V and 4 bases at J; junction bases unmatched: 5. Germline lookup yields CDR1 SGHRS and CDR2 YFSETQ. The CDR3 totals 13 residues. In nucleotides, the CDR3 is TGCGCCAGCGATACAGGGGGCGGCTATGGCTACACCTTC. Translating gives CASDTGGGYGYTF. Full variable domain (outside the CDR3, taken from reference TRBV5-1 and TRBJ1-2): KAGVTQTPRYLIKTRGQQVTLSCSPISGHRSVSWYQQTPGQGLQFLFEYFSETQRNKGNFPGRFSGRQFSNSRSEMNVSTLELGDSALYLCASDTGGGYGYTFGSGTRLTVV.

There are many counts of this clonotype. CDR3 nucleotide sequence: TGCAGTGCTAGAGTCAGCGGGGGGCCTAACAATGAGCAGTTCTTC. Translating gives CSARVSGGPNNEQFF. This sequence joins TRBV20-1 and TRBJ2-1; 9 bases fit TRBD2. Per the germline V gene, CDR1 is DFQATT and CDR2 is SNEGSKA (reference sequence). This CDR3 is 15 amino acids long. The junction had 6 bases not matched to a gene; V was cut back by 1 base and J by 5 bases.

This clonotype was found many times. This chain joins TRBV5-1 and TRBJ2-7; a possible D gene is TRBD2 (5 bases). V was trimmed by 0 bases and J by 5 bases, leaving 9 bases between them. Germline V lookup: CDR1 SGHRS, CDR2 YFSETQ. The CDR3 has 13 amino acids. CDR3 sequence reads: CASSLGLTNEQYF. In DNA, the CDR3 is TGCGCCAGCAGCTTGGGACTAACCAACGAGCAGTACTTC.

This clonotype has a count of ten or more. CDR3 sequence: CASSPRAGPSAGYTF. DNA for the CDR3: TGTGCCAGCAGCCCTAGGGCAGGGCCTAGTGCTGGCTACACCTTC. This chain links TRBV7-6 with TRBJ1-2, with a possible D match to TRBD1 (5 bases). Germline CDR1 and CDR2: SGHVS and FNYEAQ. The CDR3 has 15 amino acids. Trimming left V 5 bases short and J 7 bases short, with 20 bases between.

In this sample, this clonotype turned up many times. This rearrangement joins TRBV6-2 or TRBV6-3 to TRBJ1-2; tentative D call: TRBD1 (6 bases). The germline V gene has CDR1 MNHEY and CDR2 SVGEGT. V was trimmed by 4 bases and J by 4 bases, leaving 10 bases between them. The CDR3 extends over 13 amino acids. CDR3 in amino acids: CASSSRTAYGYTF. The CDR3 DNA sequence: TGTGCCAGCAGTTCGCGGACAGCCTATGGCTACACCTTC.

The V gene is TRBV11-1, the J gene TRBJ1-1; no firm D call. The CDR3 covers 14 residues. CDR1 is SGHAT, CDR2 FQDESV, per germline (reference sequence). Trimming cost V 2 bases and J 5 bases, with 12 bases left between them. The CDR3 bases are TGTGCCAGCAGCTTATTTGGCGGGAGTACTGAAGCTTTCTTT. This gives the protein CASSLFGGSTEAFF.

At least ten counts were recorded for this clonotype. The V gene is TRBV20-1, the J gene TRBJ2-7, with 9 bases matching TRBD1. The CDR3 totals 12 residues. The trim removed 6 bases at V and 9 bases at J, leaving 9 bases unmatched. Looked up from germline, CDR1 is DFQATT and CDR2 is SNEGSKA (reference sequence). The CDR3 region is CSAIPQGAPQYF. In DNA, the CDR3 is TGCAGTGCCATCCCACAGGGGGCTCCGCAGTACTTC.

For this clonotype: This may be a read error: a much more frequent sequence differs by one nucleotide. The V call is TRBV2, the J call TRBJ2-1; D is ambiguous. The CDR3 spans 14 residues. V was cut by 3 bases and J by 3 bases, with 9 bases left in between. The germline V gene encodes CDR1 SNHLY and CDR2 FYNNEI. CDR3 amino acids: CASSDGSCYNEQFF. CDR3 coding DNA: TGTGCCAGCAGTGACGGAAGCTGCTACAATGAGCAGTTCTTC.

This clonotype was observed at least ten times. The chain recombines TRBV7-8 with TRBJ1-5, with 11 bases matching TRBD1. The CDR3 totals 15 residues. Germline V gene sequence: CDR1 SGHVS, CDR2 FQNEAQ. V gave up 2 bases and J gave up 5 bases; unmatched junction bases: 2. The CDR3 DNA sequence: TGTGCCAGCAGCTTAAGGACAGGGGGCCATCAGCCCCAGCATTTT. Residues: CASSLRTGGHQPQHF.

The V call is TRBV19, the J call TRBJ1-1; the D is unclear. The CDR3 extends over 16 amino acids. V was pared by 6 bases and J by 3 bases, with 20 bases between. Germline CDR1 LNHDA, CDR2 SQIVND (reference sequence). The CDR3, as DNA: TGTGCCAGTAGGTGGGCGGTAGTGGCAGCCGACACTGAAGCTTTCTTT. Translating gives CASRWAVVAADTEAFF.